This passage covers 5 T cell receptor beta chains from one sample sequenced in a study of T cell responses to AZD1222 COVID-19 vaccine. Produced via immunoSEQ multiplex PCR; TCRdb's table is partial and in-frame only. The sample has over 150,000 clones, roughly 92% seen once. The sequences come from peripheral blood, collected on day 0 of AZD1222 vaccination. Receptors were obtained from an adult in good health.

This sequence joins TRBV18 and TRBJ2-3; D call uncertain. The V end lost 0 bases, the J end lost 0 bases, and 13 bases lay between the germline ends. Germline lookup yields CDR1 KGHSH and CDR2 LQKENI. The CDR3 has 17 amino acids. CDR3 residues: CASSPPYGHASTDTQYF. Written as DNA, the CDR3 is TGTGCCAGCTCACCACCGTATGGGCATGCAAGCACAGATACGCAGTATTTT.

The V and J genes are TRBV7-9 and TRBJ2-1; D is perhaps TRBD1 (5 bases). Per the germline V gene, CDR1 is SEHNR and CDR2 is FQNEAQ (reference sequence). There are 15 residues in the CDR3. V was pared by 5 bases and J by 8 bases, with 19 bases between. The CDR3 DNA is TGTGCCAGCAGCCCCAGGACATCCCTCGGCGATGAGCAGTTCTTC. This encodes CASSPRTSLGDEQFF.

The genes are TRBV11-3 and TRBJ1-1; D unclear. Germline lookup yields CDR1 SGHNT and CDR2 YENEEA. V was shortened by 2 bases and J by 7 bases, with 14 bases between the two germline ends. The length of the CDR3 is 14 residues. The CDR3 sequence is CASSLRPGSGEAFF. In DNA, the CDR3 is TGTGCCAGCAGCTTAAGACCGGGAAGCGGTGAAGCTTTCTTT.

This chain uses TRBV19 with TRBJ2-2; D may be TRBD2 (6 bases). The V and J ends lost 6 bases and 7 bases respectively, with 21 bases between them. There are 16 residues in the CDR3. Germline V CDR1 and CDR2: LNHDA, SQIVND (reference sequence). The CDR3 DNA sequence: TGTGCCAGTAGGTCTGGCGGGATCGGGGGATACGGGGAGCTGTTTTTT. Translating gives CASRSGGIGGYGELFF.

This chain links TRBV6-5 with TRBJ1-6; 9 bases map to TRBD1. Germline CDR1 reads MNHEY; CDR2 reads SVGAGI. Trimming cost V 7 bases and J 10 bases; bases outside gene matches: 8. This CDR3 region has 14 residues. This CDR3 is CASITGTGISPLHF. Here the CDR3 DNA reads TGTGCCAGCATCACCGGGACAGGGATATCACCCCTCCACTTT.